Listed here are 31 T cell receptor beta chains from one sample, sequenced in a study of patients and donors after allogeneic stem cell transplantation. TCRdb re-analysed the RT-PCR reads in MiXCR, keeping a single row per CDR3 protein. The table lists some 880,000 distinct CDR3 sequences, roughly 18% of them singletons. The sample was blood, either unsorted or a sorted T cell fraction (not recorded which). The receptor set was obtained from a human donor who was either an allogeneic HSCT recipient or a stem cell or donor lymphocyte infusion donor (not recorded which). It is not recorded whose cells these are; they may come from a transplant donor.

This chain connects TRBV7-2 to TRBJ2-3; D gene ambiguous. The CDR3 runs to 14 residues. Looked up from germline, CDR1 is SGHTA and CDR2 is FQGNSA. Trimming stripped 0 bases from V and 6 bases from J, with 10 bases between. The CDR3 DNA reads TGTGCCAGCAGCTTAGCGATCGGGTTGGATACGCAGTATTTT. Translation: CASSLAIGLDTQYF.

This chain connects TRBV5-1 to TRBJ1-3, with a possible D match to TRBD1 (5 bases). Germline values: CDR1 SGHRS, CDR2 YFSETQ. The CDR3 extends over 17 amino acids. Trimming shortened V by 1 base and J by 2 bases, and 16 bases separated the two germline ends. The CDR3 here is CASSLTAQGSAGNTIYF. CDR3 DNA: TGCGCCAGCAGCTTGACAGCTCAGGGATCGGCTGGAAACACCATATATTTT.

The chain carries TRBV5-6 and TRBJ1-1, with D uncertain. Trimming shortened V by 5 bases and J by 7 bases, and 9 bases separated the two germline ends. The length of the CDR3 is 11 residues. In germline, CDR1 is SGHDT, CDR2 YYEEEE. CDR3 bases: TGTGCCAGCAGTCATCGGGGTGAAGCTTTCTTT. Translating it yields CASSHRGEAFF.

This clonotype was detected only a few times. The chain recombines TRBV12-3 or TRBV12-4 with TRBJ2-1, with 11 bases lining up with TRBD2. The CDR3 covers 16 residues. J gave up 7 bases and V 8 bases, and 13 bases lay outside the gene matches. CDR3 nucleotide sequence: TGTGCCAGCGGAAGATCCATAGCGGGGGGGGCTAATGAGCAGTTCTTC. This encodes CASGRSIAGGANEQFF.

This clonotype turned up a few times. The chain joins TRBV30 to TRBJ1-1; possibly TRBD1 for D (5 bases). CDR1 is GTSNPN, CDR2 SVGIG, per germline (reference sequence). V shed 5 bases and J shed 8 bases, with 15 bases lying between them. There are 12 residues in the CDR3. This CDR3 reads CAWVPGRGEAFF. For the CDR3, the DNA is TGTGCCTGGGTCCCGGGACGCGGCGAAGCTTTCTTT.

This clonotype occurred many times. The chain carries TRBV24-1 and TRBJ2-1; D unresolved. The CDR3 covers 13 residues. The V end lost 0 bases, the J end lost 7 bases, and 6 bases lay between the germline ends. Germline CDR1 reads KGHDR; CDR2 reads SFDVKD. CDR3 in amino acids: CATSDLGRNEQFF. The CDR3 nucleotides are TGTGCCACCAGTGATTTGGGGCGTAATGAGCAGTTCTTC.

V is TRBV5-6 and J is TRBJ2-3; TRBD1 aligns across 10 bases. Germline CDR1 is SGHDT and CDR2 is YYEEEE. Trimming cost V 6 bases and J 4 bases; bases outside gene matches: 11. The length of the CDR3 is 16 residues. The DNA of the CDR3 is TGTGCCAGCACCCGCAGCGGACAGGGGGGTTCAGATACGCAGTATTTT. Translated, it gives CASTRSGQGGSDTQYF.

The gene calls are TRBV24-1 and TRBJ1-6; possibly TRBD1 for D (6 bases). CDR3 length: 14 amino acids. Germline loops: CDR1 KGHDR, CDR2 SFDVKD. V shed 2 bases and J shed 9 bases, with 10 bases lying between them. The CDR3 coding sequence is TGTGCCACCAGTGATTCAGGGGTGGTTTCACCCCTCCACTTT. Translated: CATSDSGVVSPLHF.

The rearrangement uses TRBV20-1 and TRBJ2-1; no reliable D call. The CDR3 covers 14 residues. Germline CDR1 and CDR2: DFQATT and SNEGSKA (reference sequence). V was cut by 0 bases and J by 3 bases, with 9 bases left in between. The CDR3, as DNA: TGCAGTGCTAGAGACAACAACAACTACAATGAGCAGTTCTTC. Protein: CSARDNNNYNEQFF.

Many counts were recorded for this clonotype. The rearrangement links TRBV4-3 to TRBJ1-2; D perhaps matches TRBD1 (6 bases). Looked up from germline, CDR1 is LGHNA and CDR2 is YSLEER. V lost 1 base and J lost 4, with 13 bases in between. CDR3 length: 15 residues. This chain's CDR3 is CASSQASTGSYGYTF. The DNA for the CDR3 is TGCGCCAGCAGCCAAGCTTCGACAGGAAGCTATGGCTACACCTTC.

The gene calls are TRBV11-3 and TRBJ2-2; D is possibly TRBD1 (6 bases). Trimming stripped 5 bases from V and 7 bases from J, with 17 bases between. CDR3 length equals 15 residues. Per germline, CDR1 SGHNT and CDR2 YENEEA. Here the CDR3 reads CASSPRGTSVGELFF. CDR3 sequence (DNA): TGTGCCAGCAGCCCCAGGGGAACCTCGGTCGGGGAGCTGTTTTTT.

This chain uses TRBV3-1 with TRBJ2-1, with D maybe TRBD1 (5 bases). The CDR3 contains 15 residues. The germline V gene encodes CDR1 LGHDT and CDR2 YNNKEL (reference sequence). With 0 bases removed from V and 0 bases from J, the gap between germline ends came to 6 bases. CDR3 sequence (DNA): TGTGCCAGCAGCCAAGATCAGGGCTCCTACAATGAGCAGTTCTTC. Amino acid sequence: CASSQDQGSYNEQFF.

This clonotype has only a few counts. The V call is TRBV19, the J call TRBJ2-2; D is unclear. The CDR3 totals 15 residues. The V end was cut by 4 bases, the J end by 1 base, with 10 bases between. The V gene's germline CDR1 is LNHDA and CDR2 SQIVND (reference sequence). CDR3 sequence: CASSRVAWNTGELFF. CDR3 nucleotide sequence: TGTGCCAGTAGTAGGGTAGCCTGGAACACCGGGGAGCTGTTTTTT.

This clonotype was counted a few times. The rearrangement uses TRBV20-1 and TRBJ1-1; tentative D call: TRBD1 (5 bases). Per the germline V gene, CDR1 is DFQATT and CDR2 is SNEGSKA (reference sequence). Trimming cost V 0 bases and J 7 bases, with 6 bases left between them. The CDR3 totals 11 residues. This chain's CDR3 is CSAREQVEAFF. The CDR3 DNA reads TGCAGTGCTAGAGAACAGGTTGAAGCTTTCTTT.

There are many counts of this clonotype. This chain connects TRBV29-1 to TRBJ1-5, with no clear D. V was clipped by 4 bases and J by 4 bases, with 11 bases between them. The germline V gene encodes CDR1 SQVTM and CDR2 ANQGSEA. There are 13 residues in the CDR3. CDR3 DNA sequence: TGCAGCGTTGGTATCTCGGGGAATCAGCCCCAGCATTTT. It codes for CSVGISGNQPQHF.

The chain links TRBV4-2 to TRBJ2-2, with 11 bases that match TRBD2. Looked up from germline, CDR1 is LGHNA and CDR2 is YNFKEQ. This CDR3 has 19 amino acids. V lost 4 bases and J lost 1; bases outside the gene matches: 11. In DNA form, the CDR3 reads TGTGCCAGCAGCCCCCAAGTGGGGGGGACTAGCGGGAACACCGGGGAGCTGTTTTTT. This sequence encodes CASSPQVGGTSGNTGELFF.

The V gene is TRBV10-2, the J gene TRBJ2-7; 12 nucleotides align to TRBD2. The CDR3 has 14 residues. Germline-derived CDR1 and CDR2 are WSHSY and SAAADI. After removal of 8 bases from V and 3 bases from J, the junction contained 5 bases not matched to a gene. CDR3 nucleotide sequence: TGCGCCAGCCTTCCGGGACTAGCGGGCTACGAGCAGTACTTC. The encoded protein is CASLPGLAGYEQYF.

This sequence joins TRBV5-6 and TRBJ2-7; D is ambiguous. With 4 bases removed from V and 2 bases from J, the gap between germline ends came to 16 bases. Germline loops: CDR1 SGHDT, CDR2 YYEEEE. The length of the CDR3 is 15 residues. The CDR3 region is CASSHRLAGPYEQYF. In DNA form, the CDR3 reads TGTGCCAGCAGCCACCGTCTCGCTGGTCCCTACGAGCAGTACTTC.

This clonotype has a count of ten or more. The chain recombines TRBV12-3 or TRBV12-4 with TRBJ2-1; the match to TRBD1 covers 10 bases. The CDR3 contains 18 residues. The V and J ends lost 1 base and 7 bases, in that order; junction bases with no gene match: 13. CDR3 nucleotides: TGTGCCAGCAGTTTAGGGTCCCGGGACAGGGGTACGAGTAATGAGCAGTTCTTC. Protein: CASSLGSRDRGTSNEQFF.

This clonotype was seen at least ten times. CDR3 bases: TGTGCCAGCAGGCGAAAAAACATTCAGTACTTC. This sequence encodes CASRRKNIQYF. The rearrangement uses TRBV6-5 and TRBJ2-4; D not resolved. Trimming pared 6 bases from V and 4 bases from J, leaving 4 bases between. Germline V lookup: CDR1 MNHEY, CDR2 SVGAGI. The CDR3 runs to 11 residues.

A few counts support this clonotype. This chain connects TRBV7-9 to TRBJ1-6; TRBD1 aligns across 8 bases. V shed 5 bases and J 5 bases; nucleotides not matched to a gene: 8. The CDR3 contains 16 residues. Germline CDR1 and CDR2: SEHNR and FQNEAQ (reference sequence). CDR3 loop: CASSHPPGQDNSPLHF. The CDR3 nucleotides read TGTGCCAGCAGCCACCCACCGGGACAGGATAATTCACCCCTCCACTTT.

A note on this clonotype: A much more abundant neighbour one base away suggests this may be a read error. The J gene is TRBJ1-1, the V gene TRBV29-1, with D maybe TRBD1 (6 bases). Germline CDR1 SQVTM, CDR2 ANQGSEA. With 4 bases removed from V and 9 bases from J, the gap between germline ends came to 18 bases. The CDR3 loop spans 13 amino acids. The CDR3 DNA sequence: TGCAGCGTTGGGCTCAGGAGGGGGACCCAAGCTTTCTTT. Amino acids: CSVGLRRGTQAFF.

The rearrangement uses TRBV5-1 and TRBJ2-7; perhaps TRBD1 as D (6 bases). The CDR3 is 15 amino acids. V shed 2 bases and J shed 0 bases, with 12 bases lying between them. The germline V gene has CDR1 SGHRS and CDR2 YFSETQ. CDR3: CASSLGQSLSYEQYF. The CDR3 DNA follows: TGCGCCAGCAGCTTAGGACAGTCTCTCTCCTACGAGCAGTACTTC.

Ten or more counts support this clonotype. The rearrangement links TRBV20-1 to TRBJ1-2, with no clear D. The CDR3 loop spans 14 amino acids. Per germline, CDR1 DFQATT and CDR2 SNEGSKA (reference sequence). V gave up 3 bases and J gave up 4 bases, with 15 bases separating them. The CDR3 sequence is CSASPGREFYGYTF. As DNA, the CDR3 is TGCAGTGCTAGCCCGGGCCGCGAGTTCTATGGCTACACCTTC.

This clonotype occurred a few times. This chain links TRBV5-6 with TRBJ2-7; D perhaps matches TRBD1 (6 bases). Germline loops: CDR1 SGHDT, CDR2 YYEEEE. The V and J ends lost 2 bases and 5 bases respectively, with 11 bases between them. The CDR3 is 13 amino acids. The CDR3 DNA follows: TGTGCCAGCAGCTTTCCGGGACAAAACGAGCAGTACTTC. Translating gives CASSFPGQNEQYF.

This clonotype was seen many times. The chain couples TRBV20-1 to TRBJ2-1; D perhaps matches TRBD2 (6 bases). The germline V and J ends were trimmed by 6 bases and 4 bases, with 16 bases remaining between them. The CDR3 is 14 amino acids. Germline V gene data show CDR1 as DFQATT and CDR2 as SNEGSKA (reference sequence). As DNA, the CDR3 is TGCAGTGCCCTCCTACTAGCTACTTACAATGAGCAGTTCTTC. Translating gives CSALLLATYNEQFF.

The chain employs TRBV11-2 and TRBJ2-5; no clear D gene. This CDR3 is built from 13 residues. Trimming removed 5 bases at V and 2 bases at J, with 9 bases between. Germline assignment: CDR1 SGHAT and CDR2 FQNNGV. DNA of the CDR3: TGTGCCAGCAGCATGGGGATACAAGAGACCCAGTACTTC. It yields the protein CASSMGIQETQYF.

The J gene is TRBJ2-1, the V gene TRBV7-2; 10 bases align to TRBD2. J gave up 3 bases and V 1 base, and 9 bases lay outside the gene matches. From germline, CDR1 is SGHTA and CDR2 FQGNSA. This CDR3 has 18 residues. Here the CDR3 DNA reads TGTGCCAGCAGCTTAGTCGCTAGCGGGGGCCTAAACTACAATGAGCAGTTCTTC. It codes for CASSLVASGGLNYNEQFF.

DNA of the CDR3: TGCGCCAGCAGCCAGGGGCTAGCGGGGGGATTAACCGGGGAGCTGTTTTTT. It translates to CASSQGLAGGLTGELFF. V usage is TRBV4-3 and J usage is TRBJ2-2; 11 nucleotides line up with TRBD2. V lost 3 bases to trimming and J lost 5 bases; unmatched junction nucleotides: 8. The CDR3 runs to 17 residues. Germline V gives CDR1 LGHNA, CDR2 YSLEER.

The V gene is TRBV11-2, the J gene TRBJ1-6, with 10 bases identical to TRBD1. V dropped 5 bases and J dropped 5; count of bases not matched to a gene: 6. Germline-derived CDR1 and CDR2 are SGHAT and FQNNGV. This CDR3 is built from 16 residues. CDR3: CASSKTGGLDNSPLHF. As DNA, the CDR3 is TGTGCCAGCAGCAAGACAGGGGGCTTGGATAATTCACCCCTCCACTTT.

The chain recombines TRBV27 with TRBJ2-7; D is perhaps TRBD1 or TRBD2 (5 bases each). The ends were cut back, 5 bases at V and 3 bases at J, with 23 bases in the middle. Germline V lookup: CDR1 MNHEY, CDR2 SMNVEV (reference sequence). This CDR3 is built from 17 residues. Here the CDR3 DNA reads TGTGCCAGCAGTCCCCTAGAGGGGCGAGCCCGATTCTACGAGCAGTACTTC. Protein sequence: CASSPLEGRARFYEQYF.